This TCR beta chain was identified during a study of beta chain features in type 1 diabetes. Concerning this clone itself: Its antigen is as yet unknown.

V lost 2 bases, J lost 2 bases, and 9 bases lay in between. From germline, CDR1 is SEHNR and CDR2 FQNEAQ (reference sequence). This CDR3 has 14 amino acids. Of the isolated RNA, all was reverse transcribed, and so the sequenced material was expressed TCRB transcripts. Some clones are missing from TCRdb's copy, which holds only in-frame ones; the method was immunoSEQ multiplex PCR. This table has 200,000 to 250,000 clones, over 7.5% appearing once. Notes on the study in general: Comparison showed that naive, central memory and Treg TCRB repertoires appeared more similar among patients than among healthy donors. Still unanswered here is whether HLA type influences TCRB rearrangement.

The genes are TRBV7-9 and TRBJ2-5; no clear D gene. Sequencing was carried out using naive CD4+ T cells from blood. This sequence originates from a young woman in good health. For the CDR3, the DNA is TGTGCCAGCAGCTTAATGGGCCAACAAGAGACCCAGTACTTC. As protein: CASSLMGQQETQYF.